A selection of T cell receptor beta chains follows, all from one sample in a study of cytomegalovirus exposure and HLA in healthy donors. Data came from immunoSEQ multiplex PCR; TCRdb stores just in-frame clones and leaves some out. The table lists 55,000 to 80,000 clones, 75% of them singletons. Sequenced: PBMCs. Receptors originate from a man between 60 and 70 years old in good health and CMV-seropositive. Each CDR3 is given with its conserved first and last residue. D genes are given only for firm matches. Clone size is given for some rows only: seen once, a few or many times, or a class if the clone is expanded.

CDR3 DNA | CDR3 protein | clone size | J gene | V gene | D gene
TGTGCTAGCAGCGTGAACAGGGGGCCCCAAGAGACCCAGTACTTC | CASSVNRGPQETQYF | NA | TRBJ2-5 | TRBV7-7 | TRBD1
TGTGCCAGCAGCTATACAGGGGTTACCTATGGCTACACCTTC | CASSYTGVTYGYTF | NA | TRBJ1-2 | TRBV7-8 | TRBD1
TGCGCCAGCAGTGAGGGTACCTCTGGAAACACCATATATTTT | CASSEGTSGNTIYF | NA | TRBJ1-3 | TRBV5-1 | NA
TGTGCCAGCAGGCGACAGGGTGGAAGCAATCAGCCCCAGCATTTT | CASRRQGGSNQPQHF | once | TRBJ1-5 | TRBV6-5 | TRBD1
TGTGCCAGCAGCCACCCGGGGAATGAGCAGTTCTTC | CASSHPGNEQFF | NA | TRBJ2-1 | TRBV5-8 | NA
TGTGCCAGCAGTCGGCATACCACAGGGGGCGGGCAGTACTTC | CASSRHTTGGGQYF | few | TRBJ2-7 | TRBV28 | TRBD1
TGTGCCAGCAGCGTTTCCGGGGGCCAAGAGACCCAGTACTTC | CASSVSGGQETQYF | NA | TRBJ2-5 | TRBV9 | NA
TGTGCCAGCAGCGTAGACCCGATAACTAGCGGGATTTCCAATGAGCAGTTCTTC | CASSVDPITSGISNEQFF | NA | TRBJ2-1 | TRBV9 | TRBD2
TGTGCCAGCAGCGTAGGACAAGTTAATTCACCCCTCCACTTT | CASSVGQVNSPLHF | few | TRBJ1-6 | TRBV9 | NA
TGTGCCAGCAGCTTAGCCAGGGCGAGTGAGCAGTACTTC | CASSLARASEQYF | NA | TRBJ2-7 | TRBV7-8 | NA
TGCGCCAGCAGCCCCCGGGCGGGGTCTTCCTACGAGCAGTACTTC | CASSPRAGSSYEQYF | once | TRBJ2-7 | TRBV5-1 | NA
TGCGCCAGCAGCTTTGGGGGAGGTGGAAACACCATATATTTT | CASSFGGGGNTIYF | NA | TRBJ1-3 | TRBV5-1 | NA
TGCAGCGTGACCACAGGGCGCTATGGCTACACCTTC | CSVTTGRYGYTF | NA | TRBJ1-2 | TRBV29-1 | NA
TGTGCCAGCGGGCACAACAGGAACACTGAAGCTTTCTTT | CASGHNRNTEAFF | NA | TRBJ1-1 | TRBV11-3 | NA
TGTGCCAGCAGCTTTACTGGGACAGGGGTCGACGAGCAGTACTTC | CASSFTGTGVDEQYF | NA | TRBJ2-7 | TRBV5-5 | TRBD1
TGTGCCAGCAGTTCCGGGACAGGGCTAAACACTGAAGCTTTCTTT | CASSSGTGLNTEAFF | once | TRBJ1-1 | TRBV7-2 | TRBD1
TGTGCCAGCAGTTTGGGCGAAGACAGGGTGTTTTCACCCCTCCACTTT | CASSLGEDRVFSPLHF | once | TRBJ1-6 | TRBV6-5 | TRBD1
TGTGCCAGCTCCGAGGACACTGAAGCTTTCTTT | CASSEDTEAFF | NA | TRBJ1-1 | TRBV18 | NA
TGCGCCAGCAGCTCCGAACCCTCGGGGGGGGCCAACGTCCTGACTTTC | CASSSEPSGGANVLTF | NA | TRBJ2-6 | TRBV5-1 | NA
TGCGCCAGCGGGCAATGGACAGGGCCGAACACTGAAGCTTTCTTT | CASGQWTGPNTEAFF | NA | TRBJ1-1 | TRBV5-1 | TRBD1
TGTGCCAGCAATCAGAGGTTGAGTACAGATACGCAGTATTTT | CASNQRLSTDTQYF | NA | TRBJ2-3 | TRBV5-5 | NA
TGTGCCAGTATAGGACAGGGCCCTGTCTCTGGAAACACCATATATTTT | CASIGQGPVSGNTIYF | NA | TRBJ1-3 | TRBV11-2 | TRBD1
TGTGCCAGCAGCTTCCGCGGTATCTCCTACGAGCAGTACTTC | CASSFRGISYEQYF | few | TRBJ2-7 | TRBV13 | NA
TGTGCCAGCATCACAAAAGCTCTAGACGAGCAGTACTTC | CASITKALDEQYF | NA | TRBJ2-7 | TRBV2 | NA
TGTGCCAGTAGCCGCCCGGGGGGGAATGAAAAACTGTTTTTT | CASSRPGGNEKLFF | NA | TRBJ1-4 | TRBV19 | NA
TGTGCCAGCAATGGACAGGCGGTAGATACGCAGTATTTT | CASNGQAVDTQYF | NA | TRBJ2-3 | TRBV6-1 | TRBD1
TGCGCCAGGATTCTAGCGGGAGGGCAAGAGACCCAGTACTTC | CARILAGGQETQYF | few | TRBJ2-5 | TRBV10-1 | TRBD2
TGTGCCAGCGTGGGCCTGAACACTGAAGCTTTCTTT | CASVGLNTEAFF | NA | TRBJ1-1 | TRBV7-9 | NA
TGCGCCAGCAGCTTGGGGACAGGGGCCACCGGGGAGCTGTTTTTT | CASSLGTGATGELFF | NA | TRBJ2-2 | TRBV5-1 | TRBD1
TGCGCCAGTCGAGGTGGCTCTGGAAACACCATATATTTT | CASRGGSGNTIYF | NA | TRBJ1-3 | TRBV5-1 | NA
TGTGCCAGCAGGGGAGGGGTAAATCAGCCCCAGCATTTT | CASRGGVNQPQHF | NA | TRBJ1-5 | TRBV6-5 | NA
TGTGCCAGCAGCTTAGCTCCGGACAGCCACTACGAGCAGTACTTC | CASSLAPDSHYEQYF | NA | TRBJ2-7 | TRBV11-2 | NA
TGTGCCAGCAGCTTTAGGGGGAATAGAGGCACTGAAGCTTTCTTT | CASSFRGNRGTEAFF | NA | TRBJ1-1 | TRBV7-8 | NA
TGTGCCAGCAGCTTAGAGGCGGGCACTAACTATGGCTACACCTTC | CASSLEAGTNYGYTF | few | TRBJ1-2 | TRBV11-2 | NA
TGTGCCAGCACCGGGAGCCGGAGCTCCTACAATGAGCAGTTCTTC | CASTGSRSSYNEQFF | NA | TRBJ2-1 | TRBV2 | NA
TGTGCCAGCAGCTCCAAGGGGGATATTTATGGCTACACCTTC | CASSSKGDIYGYTF | few | TRBJ1-2 | TRBV5-8 | NA
TGTGCCAGCGGAGACAGGAGCTCCTATAATTCACCCCTCCACTTT | CASGDRSSYNSPLHF | NA | TRBJ1-6 | TRBV2 | NA
TGCGCCAGCAGCTTGGCCTACCTGGGAGGTGGGGCCAACGTCCTGACTTTC | CASSLAYLGGGANVLTF | few | TRBJ2-6 | TRBV5-1 | NA
TGTGCCAGCAGTTACTCCGGTCTCTCTGACTATGGCTACACCTTC | CASSYSGLSDYGYTF | NA | TRBJ1-2 | TRBV6-6 | NA
TGCACCAGCAGCCAAGACGGGCGGGGGACCCTCGGGACAGATACGCAGTATTTT | CTSSQDGRGTLGTDTQYF | NA | TRBJ2-3 | TRBV1 | NA
TGTGCCAGCAGTTTTCGACAGGGCTGGCGTGAAAAACTGTTTTTT | CASSFRQGWREKLFF | NA | TRBJ1-4 | TRBV6-5 | TRBD1
TGTGCCAGTAGTTTAAGGACTGTTGGAAACACCATATATTTT | CASSLRTVGNTIYF | NA | TRBJ1-3 | TRBV19 | NA
TGTGCCAGCAGTGGCCCGGGACAGGGTAATGCACCCCTCCACTTT | CASSGPGQGNAPLHF | once | TRBJ1-6 | TRBV6-5 | TRBD1
TGTGCCAGCAGCTTGCAGGACGGGGAGCTGTTTTTT | CASSLQDGELFF | NA | TRBJ2-2 | TRBV7-9 | NA
TGCAGCGTTGTGGGAGGGATTCACTACGAGCAGTACTTC | CSVVGGIHYEQYF | NA | TRBJ2-7 | TRBV29-1 | TRBD2
TGCGCCAGCAGTTTGGAGGGAGTCTCTGGAAACACCATATATTTT | CASSLEGVSGNTIYF | NA | TRBJ1-3 | TRBV5-1 | NA
TGCGCCAGCAGCTTGGTCGGCGGGACCACCGGGGAGCTGTTTTTT | CASSLVGGTTGELFF | NA | TRBJ2-2 | TRBV5-1 | NA
TGTGCCAGCAGCCGCACCGGGACAGCCTCCTACGAGCAGTACTTC | CASSRTGTASYEQYF | NA | TRBJ2-7 | TRBV5-6 | TRBD1
TGTGCCAGCAGCCATATCAAGGAAGGACAGAGCTATGGCTACACCTTC | CASSHIKEGQSYGYTF | NA | TRBJ1-2 | TRBV13 | NA
TGTGCCAGCAGCATCGGACAGCTTAGCAATCAGCCCCAGCATTTT | CASSIGQLSNQPQHF | NA | TRBJ1-5 | TRBV11-2 | NA
TGTGCCAGCAGTGATCCCATTCTACTAGCGGGGGCCGATACGCAGTATTTT | CASSDPILLAGADTQYF | few | TRBJ2-3 | TRBV6-1 | TRBD2
TGCGCCAGCAGCCAAGGCCCCGCACTAGCGGGAGTTCAAGAGACCCAGTACTTC | CASSQGPALAGVQETQYF | NA | TRBJ2-5 | TRBV4-1 | TRBD2
TGTGCCAGTAGTATTGGGACAGGGAAGATAACTGAAGCTTTCTTT | CASSIGTGKITEAFF | NA | TRBJ1-1 | TRBV19 | TRBD1
TGTGCCAGCAGCTCCGACCGGGACAGGGAATCTCCCACCCAGTACTTC | CASSSDRDRESPTQYF | NA | TRBJ2-5 | TRBV11-2 | TRBD1
TGTGCCAGCAGTCGGAAGGGACTAGCGGGAGCCGGGAAGAACACCGGGGAGCTGTTTTTT | CASSRKGLAGAGKNTGELFF | NA | TRBJ2-2 | TRBV27 | TRBD2
TGTGCCAGCAGCTTGTGGAGGGATTGGTCCGGGACCACTGAAGCTTTCTTT | CASSLWRDWSGTTEAFF | once | TRBJ1-1 | TRBV5-6 | NA